The 21 T cell receptor beta chains reported below all come from one sample, sequenced in a study of shared clonotypes between healthy human individuals. Sequenced by immunoSEQ multiplex PCR; TCRdb stores in-frame clones only, minus some. Found here are roughly 2.5 million clones, over 85% of them singletons; the top ten hold around 0.15%. Input material: naive CD4+ T cells sorted from blood. Subset denoted: CD45RA+ positively selected. The receptors were gathered from a man between 18 and 29 years old in good health.

The chain has TRBV5-1 and TRBJ2-7, with D perhaps given as TRBD1 or TRBD2 (5 bases each). CDR3 length: 14 amino acids. Trimming took 4 bases from V and 3 from J, leaving 14 bases between them. Germline CDR1 and CDR2: SGHRS and YFSETQ. The CDR3 here is CASSRDAPGYEQYF. The DNA of the CDR3 is TGCGCCAGCAGCAGGGACGCGCCTGGCTACGAGCAGTACTTC. The entire variable domain, with the rest obtained from reference TRBV5-1 and TRBJ2-7, is as follows: KAGVTQTPRYLIKTRGQQVTLSCSPISGHRSVSWYQQTPGQGLQFLFEYFSETQRNKGNFPGRFSGRQFSNSRSEMNVSTLELGDSALYLCASSRDAPGYEQYFGPGTRLTVT.

This clone was counted only a few times. The genes are TRBV11-2 and TRBJ1-1; D is uncertain. The germline V gene has CDR1 SGHAT and CDR2 FQNNGV. The CDR3 has 11 residues. Trimming took off 5 bases at V and 1 base at J, with 2 bases between the two ends. CDR3: CASSKNTEAFF. As DNA, the CDR3 is TGTGCCAGCAGCAAGAACACTGAAGCTTTCTTT.

The chain employs TRBV5-1 and TRBJ2-3, with D possibly TRBD2 on 5 matching bases. The CDR3 sequence is 16 residues long. Germline V gives CDR1 SGHRS, CDR2 YFSETQ. The V gene lost 7 bases and the J gene lost 0 bases, with 18 bases spanning the gap. CDR3 loop: CASARSLGSSTDTQYF. Here the CDR3 DNA reads TGCGCCAGCGCACGGTCACTAGGCTCTAGCACAGATACGCAGTATTTT.

The V and J genes are TRBV29-1 and TRBJ1-2; 11 positions agree with TRBD1. This CDR3 contains 15 residues. Germline-derived CDR1 and CDR2 are SQVTM and ANQGSEA. V lost 2 bases, J lost 7 bases, and 9 bases stayed unmatched. The CDR3 protein is CSVERRDRGFSGYTF. DNA of the CDR3: TGCAGCGTTGAACGCCGGGACAGGGGGTTTTCTGGCTACACCTTC.

The V gene is TRBV28, the J gene TRBJ1-2; unclear D gene. In germline, CDR1 is MDHEN, CDR2 SYDVKM. V was trimmed by 6 bases and J by 4 bases, leaving 9 bases between them. CDR3 size: 12 residues. The CDR3 spells CASRSPAYGYTF. CDR3 bases: TGTGCCAGCAGGAGTCCCGCCTATGGCTACACCTTC.

The V gene is TRBV19, the J gene TRBJ2-7; tentatively, D is TRBD2 (7 bases). Germline V gene data show CDR1 as LNHDA and CDR2 as SQIVND (reference sequence). V gave up 9 bases and J gave up 3 bases, with 21 bases separating them. CDR3 length: 15 amino acids. CDR3 amino acids: CASKRGHQIYYEQYF. The CDR3 DNA is TGTGCCAGCAAGCGGGGACACCAGATTTACTACGAGCAGTACTTC.

The chain uses TRBV6-5 and TRBJ2-5; 12 bases line up with TRBD1. V gave up 2 bases and J gave up 4 bases; unmatched junction bases: 5. The CDR3 has 16 residues. Germline assignment: CDR1 MNHEY and CDR2 SVGAGI. The CDR3, as DNA: TGTGCCAGCAGTTACGCCGGGACAGGGGGCGGAGAGACCCAGTACTTC. Its translation: CASSYAGTGGGETQYF.

The V call is TRBV9, the J call TRBJ1-2; no definite D call. CDR1 is SGDLS and CDR2 is YYNGEE in the germline V gene. This CDR3 spans 15 amino acids. The V and J ends lost 0 bases and 0 bases respectively, with 9 bases between them. Written as DNA, the CDR3 is TGTGCCAGCAGCGTAGATGGTCGAGCTAACTATGGCTACACCTTC. Its protein product is CASSVDGRANYGYTF.

This clone occurred once. This sequence joins TRBV7-9 and TRBJ1-2, with unresolved D. In germline, CDR1 is SEHNR, CDR2 FQNEAQ (reference sequence). The CDR3 has 13 residues. Trimming left V 3 bases short and J 4 bases short, with 9 bases between. The CDR3 loop reads CASSFGKLYGYTF. Here the CDR3 DNA reads TGTGCCAGCAGCTTTGGAAAGCTCTATGGCTACACCTTC.

The chain is built from TRBV5-1 and TRBJ1-6; D is undetermined. The CDR3 contains 16 residues. The germline CDR1 and CDR2 sequences are SGHRS and YFSETQ. The V end lost 2 bases, the J end lost 5 bases, and 14 bases lay between the germline ends. This chain's CDR3 is CASSFRIMGDNSPLHF. In DNA form, the CDR3 reads TGCGCCAGCAGCTTCAGGATAATGGGCGATAATTCACCCCTCCACTTT.

The chain joins TRBV23-1 to TRBJ1-2, with D possibly matching TRBD1 (6 bases). TRBV23-1 is classed as an ORF, of uncertain function. This CDR3 region has 17 residues. The V end was cut by 3 bases, the J end by 8 bases, with 25 bases between. In DNA form, the CDR3 reads TGCGCCAGCAGTCATTTGGCGAGGGGTTCAGCGCAGGGGGGCTACACCTTC. Its translation is CASSHLARGSAQGGYTF.

The chain uses TRBV6-5 and TRBJ1-2; D remains ambiguous. The CDR3 sequence is 15 residues long. The germline V and J ends were trimmed by 6 bases and 3 bases, with 17 bases remaining between them. Germline values: CDR1 MNHEY, CDR2 SVGAGI. CDR3 region: CASRPSFDGDYGYTF. The CDR3 DNA reads TGTGCCAGCAGACCTTCTTTTGACGGGGACTATGGCTACACCTTC.

The rearrangement joins TRBV9 to TRBJ2-3; 10 nucleotides line up with TRBD2. Trimming cost V 3 bases and J 2 bases; bases outside gene matches: 6. Germline CDR1 reads SGDLS; CDR2 reads YYNGEE. The CDR3 contains 16 residues. CDR3 nucleotide sequence: TGTGCCAGCAGCGGGAGAGCGGGAGGGCACACAGATACGCAGTATTTT. Translation gives CASSGRAGGHTDTQYF.

This chain connects TRBV27 to TRBJ1-3; D unclear. The CDR3 has 14 amino acids. Germline loops: CDR1 MNHEY, CDR2 SMNVEV (reference sequence). Trimming pared 4 bases from V and 3 bases from J, leaving 10 bases between. Here the CDR3 reads CASSSLGIGNTIYF. CDR3 DNA sequence: TGTGCCAGCAGTTCCCTAGGGATTGGAAACACCATATATTTT.

CDR3 DNA sequence: TGTGCCAGCAGCTTATCCGGGACACTGCTCGCTGGAAACACCATATATTTT. This encodes CASSLSGTLLAGNTIYF. The genes are TRBV11-2 and TRBJ1-3; maybe TRBD1 (6 bases). Trimming stripped 2 bases from V and 2 bases from J, with 16 bases between. Germline-derived CDR1 and CDR2 are SGHAT and FQNNGV. The CDR3 runs to 17 residues.

The chain links TRBV7-9 to TRBJ1-6; D is undetermined. V was trimmed by 3 bases and J by 9 bases, leaving 15 bases between them. The length of the CDR3 is 15 residues. Germline V CDR1 and CDR2: SEHNR, FQNEAQ (reference sequence). Written as DNA, the CDR3 is TGTGCCAGCAGCTTTTCTGGTGAAGGGAGTTCACCCCTCCACTTT. This gives the protein CASSFSGEGSSPLHF.

The gene calls are TRBV5-1 and TRBJ2-5, with 9 bases matching TRBD2. The germline V gene has CDR1 SGHRS and CDR2 YFSETQ. V trimming: 7 bases; J trimming: 4 bases; junction bases outside the gene matches: 8. This CDR3 comprises 14 residues. This chain's CDR3 is CASGPGLAGETQYF. CDR3 sequence (DNA): TGCGCCAGCGGACCGGGACTAGCAGGAGAGACCCAGTACTTC.

The chain combines TRBV6-5 with TRBJ1-1; 10 bases align to TRBD1. V was clipped by 4 bases and J by 0 bases; unmatched bases: 5. This CDR3 region has 16 residues. CDR1 and CDR2 (germline): MNHEY, SVGAGI. The CDR3 DNA is TGTGCCAGCAGTTCCCGGGACAGGGGTATGAACACTGAAGCTTTCTTT. This sequence encodes CASSSRDRGMNTEAFF.

As to this clone: This sample also contains other DNA sequences that code for the same CDR3. The chain links TRBV29-1 to TRBJ1-1, with TRBD1 identical over 7 bases. The CDR3 is 13 amino acids. V lost 6 bases, J lost 3 bases, and 7 bases stayed unmatched. Germline CDR1 is SQVTM and CDR2 is ANQGSEA. The CDR3, as DNA: TGCAGCGTAGGCCCGACAGGGTACACTGAAGCTTTCTTT. It translates to CSVGPTGYTEAFF.

The J gene is TRBJ2-1, the V gene TRBV10-3, with D possibly matching TRBD1 (5 bases). Trimming removed 7 bases from V and 5 bases from J, with 18 bases in between. Germline V gives CDR1 ENHRY, CDR2 SYGVKD. The CDR3 is 15 residues long. The CDR3 DNA sequence: TGTGCCATCACGTCCACTACAGGCGACAACAATGAGCAGTTCTTC. Translation gives CAITSTTGDNNEQFF.

The gene calls are TRBV11-2 and TRBJ2-3, with 9 bases lining up with TRBD2. The germline V gene has CDR1 SGHAT and CDR2 FQNNGV. V lost 5 bases to trimming and J lost 6 bases; unmatched junction nucleotides: 6. This CDR3 has 14 residues. The CDR3 protein is CASSARLADDTQYF. The CDR3 DNA reads as TGTGCCAGCAGCGCACGACTAGCGGACGATACGCAGTATTTT.